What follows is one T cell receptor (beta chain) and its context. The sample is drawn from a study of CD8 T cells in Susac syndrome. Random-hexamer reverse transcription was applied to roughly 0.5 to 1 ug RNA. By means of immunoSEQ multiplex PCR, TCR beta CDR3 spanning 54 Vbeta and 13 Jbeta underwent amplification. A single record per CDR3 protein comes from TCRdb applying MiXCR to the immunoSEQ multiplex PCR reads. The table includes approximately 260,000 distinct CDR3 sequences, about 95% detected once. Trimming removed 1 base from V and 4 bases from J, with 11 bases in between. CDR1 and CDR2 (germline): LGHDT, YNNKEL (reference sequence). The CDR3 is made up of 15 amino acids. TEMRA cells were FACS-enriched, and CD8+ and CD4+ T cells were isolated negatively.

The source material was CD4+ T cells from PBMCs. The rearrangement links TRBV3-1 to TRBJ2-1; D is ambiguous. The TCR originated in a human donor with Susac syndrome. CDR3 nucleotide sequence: TGTGCCAGCAGCCAAGGGGTAGCCCAGTACAATGAGCAGTTCTTC. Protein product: CASSQGVAQYNEQFF.